This T cell receptor beta chain originates from a study of shared clonotypes between healthy human individuals (dated by TCRdb to the early 2020s). Some background on the complete study: Three men and a couple of women, aged 18 to 49 years, made up the cohort. To increase sequencing depth and limit assay-specific biases, different laboratories used diverse techniques to prepare libraries and sequence TCR repertoires. The study deeply sequenced blood TCR repertoires of about five healthy adults to estimate repertoire size and the extent of clonotype sharing between individuals. Per donor, three plates each were used for CD4 naive and CD4 memory, two for CD8 naive, and one for CD8 memory. Leukapheresis yielded between about 0.94 and 9.5 billion PBMCs per donor. General conclusions and limits of the study: About 5% of naive CD4, 3% to 4% of naive CD8, roughly 2.5% of memory CD4, and 0.35% to 0.4% of memory CD8 clonotypes were shared across several donors. Only blood was sampled, and tissue TCR repertoires likely differ from those in blood. Incomplete sequencing was indicated by rarefaction of sorted-subset datasets, despite the large sequencing depth. Compared with non-shared clonotypes, clonotypes shared by all four sorted-subset donors had higher generation probabilities. Estimated clonotype richness was generally larger for naive than for memory subsets. Because the study included only a small number of donors, the genetic and exposure-history diversity represented was limited. Based on pairwise subsampling, the degree of clonotype sharing among donors was expected to be affected by sequencing depth.

This clone was observed a single time. Its antigen is currently not known. There are no base qualities to consult, and no much larger clone falls within one base. Donors were healthy HIV-negative adults with no recently reported acute infections or vaccinations. Every donor was a Caucasian adult residing in Nashville, Tennessee, USA. CD8 memory samples consisted of magnetically selected CD45RO+ cells combined with CCR7-negative CD45RA+ effector memory (TemRA) cells. After blood collection by leukapheresis, PBMCs were isolated using Ficoll-Histopaque density gradient centrifugation and then cryopreserved in the vapor phase of liquid nitrogen. Analytical flow cytometry was used to check the purity and quantity of every magnetically sorted T cell population. From each sorted fraction, genomic DNA was isolated and quantified by UV absorbance on a Nanodrop 2000c. Using the deep immunoSEQ assay, multiplex PCR amplified TCR CDR3 regions from genomic DNA. Genomic DNA extracted from each cell subset was distributed evenly over all wells of several immunoSEQ 96-well plates, and each plate served as one replicate. For sorted subsets, roughly 200 ng genomic DNA, equal to tens of thousands of T cell genomes, was loaded into each replicate PCR. Purified libraries were quantified with a Qubit 3.0 fluorometer, sized on a Bioanalyzer 2100, and re-quantified with the KAPA Library Quantification kit. Every immunoSEQ 96-well plate was sequenced on a separate single-read 150-cycle Illumina NextSeq 550 flow cell. Per the authors' processing: The immunoSEQ output contained only junctional sequences without quality scores, so filtering could not match that applied to full-length reads. To assign V/J genes and CDR3, sequences were annotated using PyIR, a Python wrapper for IgBLAST v1.9, with IMGT germline references. Reads were removed for weak V/J assignments (E-value above 1e-6), missing CDR3, stop codons, out-of-frame junctions, or ambiguous translated residues. V3J clonotypes were defined by identical inferred V gene, J gene, and CDR3 amino acid sequence. Percentage overlap between repertoires was calculated by dividing the number of shared unique clonotypes by the size of the smaller repertoire. RTK rarefaction, the Chao1 estimator, and Recon v2.1 estimates of unobserved clonotypes were used to assess repertoire richness. OLGA was used to compute generation probabilities for all TCRbeta clonotypes that the gDNA method yielded from several donors. TCRdb holds this immuneACCESS table with in-frame rearrangements only. Some clones are missing; in checked studies, unresolved V genes explain under half, and the rest has no known cause. V, J and clone size reflect that table, while D and trimming were determined from the DNA. For this sample the table gives over 95,000 clones, of which around 65% were detected only once. Roughly 24% of the sample is in the top ten clones.

Trimming takes 3 bases off V and 0 bases off J; junction bases not matched to a gene: 4. In the germline V gene (reference sequence), CDR1 corresponds to SGHNT and CDR2 to YYREEE. Including the terminal cysteine and phenylalanine, the CDR3 comprises 17 residues. Only the CDR3 portion is preserved as DNA: 51 bases, with reading frame beginning at the first base. The specimen sequenced was memory CD8+ T cells sorted from blood. This specimen's cell subset or site label, per the study, means: CD45RO+ cells pooled with CCR7-negative TemRA cells. Recombination linked TRBV5-4 to TRBJ2-3; 13 middle bases align to TRBD2. This sequence originates from a woman younger than 45 in good health. The CDR3 region reads CASSSGLAGLSTDTQYF. The DNA sequence follows: TGTGCCAGCAGCTCGGGACTAGCGGGACTTAGCACAGATACGCAGTATTTT. The variable domain in full, with residues beyond the CDR3 obtained from the reference TRBV5-4 and TRBJ2-3 genes, is ETGVTQSPTHLIKTRGQQVTLRCSSQSGHNTVSWYQQALGQGPQFIFQYYREEENGRGNFPPRFSGLQFPNYSSELNVNALELDDSALYLCASSSGLAGLSTDTQYFGPGTRLTVL.